The next 19 T cell receptor beta chains were all read from a single sample in a study of shared clonotypes between healthy human individuals. Repertoires were generated with immunoSEQ multiplex PCR, while TCRdb's copy carries only in-frame clones and drops some. Seen here are about 980,000 clones, 76% observed once, and the top ten hold around 1.4%. The sequenced material came from memory CD4+ T cells sorted from blood. The subset is: CD45RA-negative fraction. The receptor source for this set is a man younger than 35 in good health.

This clone was seen many times. The rearrangement uses TRBV2 and TRBJ2-1, with 7 bases that match TRBD2. The CDR3 length is 13 residues. V dropped 1 base and J dropped 11; count of bases not matched to a gene: 5. The germline gives CDR1 SNHLY, CDR2 FYNNEI. The CDR3 reads CASSEEGRVKQFF. Written as DNA, the CDR3 is TGTGCCAGCAGTGAAGAGGGGAGGGTAAAGCAGTTCTTC. Filled out from reference TRBV2 and TRBJ2-1, the complete variable domain reads EPEVTQTPSHQVTQMGQEVILRCVPISNHLYFYWYRQILGQKVEFLVSFYNNEISEKSEIFDDQFSVERPDGSNFTLKIRSTKLEDSAMYFCASSEEGRVKQFFGPGTRLTVL.

There are many counts of this clone. The CDR3 loop is CASSPTPKSTGHEQYF. The CDR3 DNA sequence: TGTGCCAGCAGCCCTACCCCGAAAAGTACAGGGCACGAGCAGTACTTC. V usage is TRBV7-6 and J usage is TRBJ2-7; D possibly corresponds to TRBD1 (6 bases). The length of the CDR3 is 16 residues. V gave up 5 bases and J gave up 5 bases, with 22 bases separating them. CDR1 is SGHVS, CDR2 FNYEAQ, per germline.

This sequence joins TRBV2 and TRBJ2-5, with a tentative D call TRBD1 (7 bases). This CDR3 is built from 14 residues. The V gene's germline CDR1 is SNHLY and CDR2 FYNNEI. The germline V and J ends were trimmed by 7 bases and 6 bases, with 18 bases remaining between them. CDR3 coding DNA: TGTGCCAGCATCGGGGGACAGCCATCGAAGACCCAGTACTTC. It codes for CASIGGQPSKTQYF.

The genes are TRBV12-5 and TRBJ1-3; possible D gene TRBD1, 6 bases. Germline CDR1 and CDR2: LGHNT and FRNRAP. V was clipped by 0 bases and J by 0 bases, with 15 bases between them. This CDR3 is built from 18 residues. This CDR3 is CASGLVLGGAVSGNTIYF. In DNA, the CDR3 is TGTGCTAGTGGTTTGGTATTAGGGGGAGCGGTCTCTGGAAACACCATATATTTT.

To note about this clone: This likely reflects a read error, since a far larger clone is one base away. Other DNA sequences of this sample code for an identical CDR3. The rearrangement uses TRBV7-9 and TRBJ2-3; D unclear. V shed 3 bases and J shed 2 bases, with 0 bases lying between them. The CDR3 consists of 11 residues. From germline, CDR1 is SEHNR and CDR2 FQNEAQ (reference sequence). Here the CDR3 reads CASSFTDTQYF. The CDR3 DNA is TGTGCCAGCAGCTTCACAGATACGCAGTATTTT.

The rearrangement uses TRBV19 and TRBJ1-1, with D tentatively TRBD1 (5 bases). V lost 6 bases to trimming and J lost 4 bases, with 18 bases between them. Germline V CDR1 and CDR2: LNHDA, SQIVND (reference sequence). The CDR3 is 15 residues long. CDR3 coding DNA: TGTGCCAGTAGCCCCTTACTTCAAAGGGGCACTGAAGCTTTCTTT. Protein product: CASSPLLQRGTEAFF.

The chain combines TRBV2 with TRBJ1-5; weak D call: TRBD1 (6 bases). V shed 2 bases and J shed 0 bases, with 8 bases lying between them. CDR3 size: 15 residues. The germline gives CDR1 SNHLY, CDR2 FYNNEI. CDR3 coding DNA: TGTGCCAGCAGTGAACAGGGGTATAGCAATCAGCCCCAGCATTTT. It encodes CASSEQGYSNQPQHF.

This clone has a handful of counts. The rearrangement joins TRBV6-1 to TRBJ1-6, with D possibly TRBD1 on 6 matching bases. The CDR3 has 14 residues. Germline CDR1 MNHNS, CDR2 SASEGT. Between the trimmed V and J ends, which lost 10 bases and 7 bases, there was a span of 17 bases. This CDR3 reads CATQPGQRNSPLHF. The DNA of the CDR3 is TGTGCCACCCAACCTGGACAGAGGAATTCACCCCTCCACTTT.

V is TRBV10-3 and J is TRBJ2-7; 14 positions match TRBD2. V gave up 7 bases and J gave up 2 bases; unmatched junction bases: 4. The CDR3 loop spans 15 amino acids. From germline, CDR1 is ENHRY and CDR2 SYGVKD. Here the CDR3 DNA reads TGTGCCATCAAGGGGACTAGCGGGGGAACCTACGAGCAGTACTTC. Encoded protein: CAIKGTSGGTYEQYF.

The chain links TRBV5-1 to TRBJ2-7; TRBD1 is a possible D gene (7 bases). V lost 5 bases, J lost 2 bases, and 14 bases lay in between. From germline, CDR1 is SGHRS and CDR2 YFSETQ. CDR3 length: 14 residues. The CDR3 region is CASRGSGGTYEQYF. The CDR3 nucleotides are TGCGCCAGCAGAGGGTCAGGGGGGACCTACGAGCAGTACTTC.

This chain links TRBV12-5 with TRBJ2-7; D is ambiguous. CDR1 is LGHNT and CDR2 is FRNRAP in the germline V gene. The CDR3 runs 13 residues. Trimming cost V 1 base and J 2 bases, with 6 bases left between them. Written as DNA, the CDR3 is TGTGCTAGTGGTTTGGGGACCCCCTACGAGCAGTACTTC. Its translation is CASGLGTPYEQYF.

This clone was found a few times. At one end the junction does not follow the germline gene, possibly because of a read error. This sequence joins TRBV5-1 and TRBJ1-3; weak D call: TRBD1 (5 bases). CDR3 length equals 12 residues. Germline lookup yields CDR1 SGHRS and CDR2 YFSETQ. The CDR3 DNA sequence: TGCGCCAGCAGCTTTGGGGACGGCCAAAGGTCTTTT. Translation gives CASSFGDGQRSF.

The V and J genes are TRBV4-1 and TRBJ2-3; D ambiguous. The V end was cut by 4 bases, the J end by 4 bases, with 9 bases between. The CDR3 totals 13 residues. Looked up from germline, CDR1 is MGHRA and CDR2 is YSYEKL. The CDR3 bases are TGCGCCAGCAGCCCCCCCGGGTCAGATACGCAGTATTTT. Translation: CASSPPGSDTQYF.

V and J are TRBV5-1 and TRBJ2-4; 11 bases line up with TRBD1. Germline V lookup: CDR1 SGHRS, CDR2 YFSETQ. CDR3 length: 16 amino acids. J was trimmed by 3 bases and V by 0 bases; bases with no gene match: 2. This chain's CDR3 is CASSLGTGGGKNIQYF. CDR3 bases: TGCGCCAGCAGCTTGGGGACAGGGGGCGGCAAAAACATTCAGTACTTC.

This clone was seen a handful of times. The J gene is TRBJ2-4, the V gene TRBV6-5; 8 bases fit TRBD1. Unmatched junction bases numbered 4, after V lost 5 bases and J lost 7 bases. Germline V gives CDR1 MNHEY, CDR2 SVGAGI. The CDR3 runs to 13 residues. The CDR3 is CASSQDRANIQYF. DNA for the CDR3: TGTGCCAGCAGTCAGGACAGGGCGAACATTCAGTACTTC.

This CDR3 is CASSQTGPNEKLFF. For the CDR3, the DNA is TGTGCCAGCTCACAGACAGGGCCTAATGAAAAACTGTTTTTT. J is TRBJ1-4 and V is TRBV18, with 7 bases matching TRBD1. This CDR3 region has 14 residues. Losses at the gene ends were 4 bases for V and 3 bases for J; bases not matched to a gene: 2. In germline, CDR1 is KGHSH, CDR2 LQKENI.

About this clone: Other DNA variants within this sample encode the same CDR3. The chain is built from TRBV2 and TRBJ2-2; 7 bases align to TRBD1. Trimming took 4 bases from V and 3 from J; bases not matched to a gene: 5. This CDR3 region has 15 residues. Germline V gives CDR1 SNHLY, CDR2 FYNNEI. Written as DNA, the CDR3 is TGTGCCAGCAGTGTGTCAGGGGGTTACACCGGGGAGCTGTTTTTT. It specifies CASSVSGGYTGELFF. The full variable domain, rest sourced from reference TRBV2 and TRBJ2-2, is EPEVTQTPSHQVTQMGQEVILRCVPISNHLYFYWYRQILGQKVEFLVSFYNNEISEKSEIFDDQFSVERPDGSNFTLKIRSTKLEDSAMYFCASSVSGGYTGELFFGEGSRLTVL.

This clone was seen more than once but under ten times. V usage is TRBV4-1 and J usage is TRBJ1-6; a weak D match, TRBD1 (6 bases). The CDR3 covers 15 residues. Trimming removed 0 bases at V and 9 bases at J, with 12 bases between. Germline V gives CDR1 MGHRA, CDR2 YSYEKL. The CDR3 loop is CASSQEGGLVSPLHF. In DNA, the CDR3 is TGCGCCAGCAGCCAAGAAGGGGGGTTGGTTTCACCCCTCCACTTT.

The gene calls are TRBV28 and TRBJ2-7; D is unresolved. Germline V gene sequence: CDR1 MDHEN, CDR2 SYDVKM. The CDR3 has 14 residues. Trimming pared 2 bases from V and 3 bases from J, leaving 11 bases between. The DNA for the CDR3 is TGTGCCAGCAGTTTAGTGCACACGTTCTACGAGCAGTACTTC. It encodes CASSLVHTFYEQYF. The complete variable domain, with remaining parts taken from reference TRBV28 and TRBJ2-7, reads DVKVTQSSRYLVKRTGEKVFLECVQDMDHENMFWYRQDPGLGLRLIYFSYDVKMKEKGDIPEGYSVSREKKERFSLILESASTNQTSMYLCASSLVHTFYEQYFGPGTRLTVT.